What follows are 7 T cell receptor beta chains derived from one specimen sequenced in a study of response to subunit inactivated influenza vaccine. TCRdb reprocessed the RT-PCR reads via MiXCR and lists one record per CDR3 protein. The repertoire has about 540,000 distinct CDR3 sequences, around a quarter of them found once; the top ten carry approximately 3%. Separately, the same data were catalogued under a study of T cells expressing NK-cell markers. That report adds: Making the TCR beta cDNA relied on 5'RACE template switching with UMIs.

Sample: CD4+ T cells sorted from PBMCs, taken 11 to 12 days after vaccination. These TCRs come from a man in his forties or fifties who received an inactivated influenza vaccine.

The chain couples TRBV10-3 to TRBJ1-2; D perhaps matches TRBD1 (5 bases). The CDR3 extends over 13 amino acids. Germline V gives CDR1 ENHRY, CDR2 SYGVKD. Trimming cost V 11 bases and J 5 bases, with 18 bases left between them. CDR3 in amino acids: CAHRPGDGYGYTF. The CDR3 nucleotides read TGTGCCCACCGACCTGGGGACGGATATGGCTACACCTTC.

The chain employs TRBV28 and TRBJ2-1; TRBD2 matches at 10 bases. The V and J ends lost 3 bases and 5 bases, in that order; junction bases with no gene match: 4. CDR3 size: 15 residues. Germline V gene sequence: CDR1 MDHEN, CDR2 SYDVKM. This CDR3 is CASSFSGRVHNEQFF. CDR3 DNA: TGTGCCAGCAGTTTCAGCGGGAGGGTCCACAATGAGCAGTTCTTC.

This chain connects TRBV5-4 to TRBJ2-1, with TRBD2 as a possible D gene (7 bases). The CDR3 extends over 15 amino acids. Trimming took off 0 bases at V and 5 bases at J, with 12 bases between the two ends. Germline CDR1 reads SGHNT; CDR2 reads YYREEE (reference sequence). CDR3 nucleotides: TGTGCCAGCAGCTTGGGGGGGGGCAGGGACAATGAGCAGTTCTTC. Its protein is CASSLGGGRDNEQFF.

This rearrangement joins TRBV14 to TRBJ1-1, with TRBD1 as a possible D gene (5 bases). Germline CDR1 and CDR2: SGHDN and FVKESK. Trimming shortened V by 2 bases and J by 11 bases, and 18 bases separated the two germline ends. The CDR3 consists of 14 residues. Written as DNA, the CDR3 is TGTGCCAGCAGCCAACCTGGGTGGCGGGGGAAGGCTTTCTTT. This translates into CASSQPGWRGKAFF.

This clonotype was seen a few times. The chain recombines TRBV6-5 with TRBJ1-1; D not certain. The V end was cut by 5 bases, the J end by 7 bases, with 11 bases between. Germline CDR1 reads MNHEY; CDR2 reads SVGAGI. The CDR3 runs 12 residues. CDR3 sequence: CASSPFPNEAFF. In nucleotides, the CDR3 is TGTGCCAGCAGTCCGTTCCCAAATGAAGCTTTCTTT.

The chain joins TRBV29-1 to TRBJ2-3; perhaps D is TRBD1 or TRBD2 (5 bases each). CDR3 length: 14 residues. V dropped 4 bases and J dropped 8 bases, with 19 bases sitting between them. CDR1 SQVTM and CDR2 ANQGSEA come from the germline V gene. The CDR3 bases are TGCAGCGTTGCAATGGGGCTAGCTGAGGGTACGCAGTATTTT. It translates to CSVAMGLAEGTQYF.

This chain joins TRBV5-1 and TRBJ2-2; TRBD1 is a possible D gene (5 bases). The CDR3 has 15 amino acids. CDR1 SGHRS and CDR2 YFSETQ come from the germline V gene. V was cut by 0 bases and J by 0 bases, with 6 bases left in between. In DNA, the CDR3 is TGCGCCAGCAGCTTGGGACAGTCGAACACCGGGGAGCTGTTTTTT. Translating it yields CASSLGQSNTGELFF.